These 2 T cell receptor beta chains share one sample of origin, sequenced in a study of long-term antiretroviral therapy in people with HIV. They ran version v3.0 of the immunoSEQ assay at survey level. Clones were read by immunoSEQ multiplex PCR, and TCRdb kept only the in-frame ones, dropping some. The table has fewer than 35,000 clones, 75% to 90% seen once. Sequenced material: unsorted PBMCs, taken 2.9 years after starting antiretroviral therapy. These receptors came from a man aged 50 to 60 with HIV.

This chain uses TRBV10-3 with TRBJ2-1; TRBD1 matches at 7 bases. The V segment lost 6 bases and the J segment 6 bases; nucleotides outside the gene matches: 5. Per germline, CDR1 ENHRY and CDR2 SYGVKD. This CDR3 contains 13 residues. The CDR3 DNA reads as TGTGCCATCAGCCGGGACAGCCCCAATGAGCAGTTCTTC. Protein sequence: CAISRDSPNEQFF.

The chain combines TRBV19 with TRBJ1-1; D is unclear. Deletions cut 5 bases from V and 6 bases from J, with 16 bases between. Germline V gene sequence: CDR1 LNHDA, CDR2 SQIVND (reference sequence). The CDR3 is 14 residues long. The CDR3 DNA reads as TGTGCCAGTAGTTCTCGTGGGTCAGCTGCTGAAGCTTTCTTT. Its protein is CASSSRGSAAEAFF. Drawing the rest from reference TRBV19 and TRBJ1-1, the complete variable domain is DGGITQSPKYLFRKEGQNVTLSCEQNLNHDAMYWYRQDPGQGLRLIYYSQIVNDFQKGDIAEGYSVSREKKESFPLTVTSAQKNPTAFYLCASSSRGSAAEAFFGQGTRLTVV.